This TCR beta chain was obtained from a study of cytomegalovirus exposure and HLA in healthy donors. Study information: A previous analysis identified around 120 million unique TCR beta sequences derived from some 170 million T cells.

The study, taken as a whole, reports: Earlier results showed most TCR beta V segments being productive about 90% or about 30% of the time.

PCR was performed using 60 Vbeta and 13 Jbeta primers. Measured with immunoSEQ multiplex PCR; TCRdb has only the in-frame clones, and not every one. The profile shows around 220,000 clones, approximately 80% of them singletons. Germline-derived CDR1 and CDR2 are SEHNR and FQNEAQ (reference sequence). The CDR3 is 15 amino acids. Trimming removed 4 bases from V and 0 bases from J, with 7 bases in between. This clone was detected only a few times. Its antigen is as yet unknown. Sequenced sample: PBMCs. The receptor was isolated from a man aged 40-55 years in good health and CMV-seronegative. V and J are TRBV7-9 and TRBJ2-6; D ambiguous. The CDR3: CASSSHGSGANVLTF. In DNA form, the CDR3 reads TGTGCCAGCAGCTCGCACGGCTCTGGGGCCAACGTCCTGACTTTC.